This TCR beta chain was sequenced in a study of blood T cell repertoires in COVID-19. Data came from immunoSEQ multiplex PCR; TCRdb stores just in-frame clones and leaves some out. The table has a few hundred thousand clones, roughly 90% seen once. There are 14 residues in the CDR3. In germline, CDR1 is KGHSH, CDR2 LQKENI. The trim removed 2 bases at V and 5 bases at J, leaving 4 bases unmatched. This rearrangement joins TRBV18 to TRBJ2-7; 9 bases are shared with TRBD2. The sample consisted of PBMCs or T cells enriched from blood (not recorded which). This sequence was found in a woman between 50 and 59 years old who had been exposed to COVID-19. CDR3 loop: CASSPGGGANEQYF. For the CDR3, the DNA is TGTGCCAGCTCACCAGGCGGGGGGGCTAACGAGCAGTACTTC. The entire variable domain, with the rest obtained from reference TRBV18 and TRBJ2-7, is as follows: NAGVMQNPRHLVRRRGQEARLRCSPMKGHSHVYWYRQLPEEGLKFMVYLQKENIIDESGMPKERFSAEFPKEGPSILRIQQVVRGDSAAYFCASSPGGGANEQYFGPGTRLTVT.